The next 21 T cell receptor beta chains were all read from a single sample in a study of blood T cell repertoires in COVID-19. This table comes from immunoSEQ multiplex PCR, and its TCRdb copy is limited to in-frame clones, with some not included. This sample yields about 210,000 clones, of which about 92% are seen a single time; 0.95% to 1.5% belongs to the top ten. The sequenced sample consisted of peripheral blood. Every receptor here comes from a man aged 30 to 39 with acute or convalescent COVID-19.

CDR3 region: CATSSGRDSSGELFF. The CDR3 DNA follows: TGTGCCACCAGTAGCGGGAGGGATAGTTCCGGGGAGCTGTTTTTT. This sequence joins TRBV24-1 and TRBJ2-2, with TRBD2 matching over 10 bases. This CDR3 has 15 residues. Germline V gene lookup returns CDR1 KGHDR and CDR2 SFDVKD. Germline trimming cut 6 bases from V and 6 bases from J; bases unmatched to any gene: 6.

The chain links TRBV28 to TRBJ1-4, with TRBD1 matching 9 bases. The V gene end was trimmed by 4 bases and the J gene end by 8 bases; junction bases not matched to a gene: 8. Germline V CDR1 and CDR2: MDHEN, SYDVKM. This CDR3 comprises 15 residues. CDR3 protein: CASSYRTGEWEKLFF. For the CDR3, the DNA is TGTGCCAGCAGTTATCGGACAGGGGAGTGGGAAAAACTGTTTTTT.

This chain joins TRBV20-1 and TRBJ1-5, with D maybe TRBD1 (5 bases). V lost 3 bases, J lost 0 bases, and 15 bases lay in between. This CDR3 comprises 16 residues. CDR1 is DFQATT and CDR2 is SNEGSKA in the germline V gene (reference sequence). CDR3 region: CSASRAGTRSNQPQHF. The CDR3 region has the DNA TGCAGTGCTAGTAGGGCTGGGACTCGTAGCAATCAGCCCCAGCATTTT.

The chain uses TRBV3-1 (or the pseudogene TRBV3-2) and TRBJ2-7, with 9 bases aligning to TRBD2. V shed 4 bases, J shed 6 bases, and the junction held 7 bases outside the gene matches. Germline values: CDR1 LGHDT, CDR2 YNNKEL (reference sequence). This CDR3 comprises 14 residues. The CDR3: CASSRSGSIAEQYF. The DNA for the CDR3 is TGTGCCAGCAGCCGTAGCGGGAGTATTGCCGAGCAGTACTTC.

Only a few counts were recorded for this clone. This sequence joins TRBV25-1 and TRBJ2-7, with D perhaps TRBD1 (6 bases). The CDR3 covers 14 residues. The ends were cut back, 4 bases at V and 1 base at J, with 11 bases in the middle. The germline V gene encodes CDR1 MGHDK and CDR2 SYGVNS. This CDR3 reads CASSASTGSYEQYF. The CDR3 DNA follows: TGTGCCAGCAGTGCTAGCACAGGGTCCTACGAGCAGTACTTC.

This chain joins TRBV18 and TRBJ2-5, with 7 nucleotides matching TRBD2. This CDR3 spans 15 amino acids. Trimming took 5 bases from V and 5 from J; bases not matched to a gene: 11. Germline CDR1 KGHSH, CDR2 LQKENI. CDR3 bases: TGTGCCAGCTCAGCGAGACTAGCTGGGTACGAGACCCAGTACTTC. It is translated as CASSARLAGYETQYF.

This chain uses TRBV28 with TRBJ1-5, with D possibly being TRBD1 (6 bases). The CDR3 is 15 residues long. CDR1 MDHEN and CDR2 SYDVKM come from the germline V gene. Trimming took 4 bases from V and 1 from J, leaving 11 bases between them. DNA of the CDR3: TGTGCCAGCAGTTCACAGGGTCAGAGCAATCAGCCCCAGCATTTT. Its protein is CASSSQGQSNQPQHF. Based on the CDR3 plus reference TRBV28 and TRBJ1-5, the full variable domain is DVKVTQSSRYLVKRTGEKVFLECVQDMDHENMFWYRQDPGLGLRLIYFSYDVKMKEKGDIPEGYSVSREKKERFSLILESASTNQTSMYLCASSSQGQSNQPQHFGDGTRLSIL.

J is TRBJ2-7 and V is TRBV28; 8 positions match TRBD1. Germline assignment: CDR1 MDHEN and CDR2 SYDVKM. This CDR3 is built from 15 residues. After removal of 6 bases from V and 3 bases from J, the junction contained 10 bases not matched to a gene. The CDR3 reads CASRIGGTGFYEQYF. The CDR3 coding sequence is TGTGCCAGCAGAATAGGGGGGACAGGTTTCTACGAGCAGTACTTC.

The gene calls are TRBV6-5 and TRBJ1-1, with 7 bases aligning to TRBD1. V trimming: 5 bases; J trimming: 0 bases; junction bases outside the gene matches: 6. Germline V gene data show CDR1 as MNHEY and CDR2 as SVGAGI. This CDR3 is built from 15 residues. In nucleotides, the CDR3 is TGTGCCAGCAGTATACAGGGGATCTTGAACACTGAAGCTTTCTTT. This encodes CASSIQGILNTEAFF.

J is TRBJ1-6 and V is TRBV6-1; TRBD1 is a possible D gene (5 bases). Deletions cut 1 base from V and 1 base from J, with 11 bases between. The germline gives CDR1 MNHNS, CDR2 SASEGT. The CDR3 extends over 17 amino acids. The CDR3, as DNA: TGTGCCAGCAGTGAAGAGGGGCAGGGATCCTATAATTCACCCCTCCACTTT. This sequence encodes CASSEEGQGSYNSPLHF.

CDR3 amino acids: CASRPNTGPGTQYF. DNA for the CDR3: TGTGCCAGCAGACCTAATACAGGGCCCGGGACCCAGTACTTC. The V and J genes are TRBV27 and TRBJ2-5, with D possibly matching TRBD1 (6 bases). The CDR3 extends over 14 amino acids. The V end lost 6 bases, the J end lost 7 bases, and 18 bases lay between the germline ends. Germline V gene data show CDR1 as MNHEY and CDR2 as SMNVEV (reference sequence).

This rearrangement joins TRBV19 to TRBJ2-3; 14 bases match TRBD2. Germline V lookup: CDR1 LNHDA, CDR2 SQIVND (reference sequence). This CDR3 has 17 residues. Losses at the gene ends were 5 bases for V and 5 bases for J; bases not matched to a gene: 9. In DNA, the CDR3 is TGTGCCAGTAGTCCCCAACCCGGACTAGCGGGAGGAGATACGCAGTATTTT. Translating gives CASSPQPGLAGGDTQYF.

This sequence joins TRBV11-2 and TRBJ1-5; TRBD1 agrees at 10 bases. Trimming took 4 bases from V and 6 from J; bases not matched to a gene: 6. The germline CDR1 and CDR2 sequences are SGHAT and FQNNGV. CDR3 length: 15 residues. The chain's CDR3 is CASSSGTGVIQPQHF. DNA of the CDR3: TGTGCCAGCAGCTCCGGGACAGGGGTAATTCAGCCCCAGCATTTT.

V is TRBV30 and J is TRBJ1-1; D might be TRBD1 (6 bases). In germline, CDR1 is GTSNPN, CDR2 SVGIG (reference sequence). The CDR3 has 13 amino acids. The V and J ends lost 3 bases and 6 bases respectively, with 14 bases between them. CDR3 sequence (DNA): TGTGCCTGGAGGGGGGACACCGAGGCTGAAGCTTTCTTT. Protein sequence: CAWRGDTEAEAFF.

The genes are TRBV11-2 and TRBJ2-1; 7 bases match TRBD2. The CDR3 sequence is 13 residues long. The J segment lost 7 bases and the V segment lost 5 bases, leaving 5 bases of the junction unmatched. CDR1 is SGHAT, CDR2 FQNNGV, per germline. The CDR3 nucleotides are TGTGCCAGCAGCCCCGCCGGGGGGAATGAGCAGTTCTTC. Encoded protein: CASSPAGGNEQFF.

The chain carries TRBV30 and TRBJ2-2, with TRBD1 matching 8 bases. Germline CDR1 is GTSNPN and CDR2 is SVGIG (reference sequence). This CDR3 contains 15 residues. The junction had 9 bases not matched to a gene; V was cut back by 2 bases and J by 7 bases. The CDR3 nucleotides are TGTGCCTGGAGTTGGCGGGACAGGCGGATCGGGGAGCTGTTTTTT. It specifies CAWSWRDRRIGELFF.

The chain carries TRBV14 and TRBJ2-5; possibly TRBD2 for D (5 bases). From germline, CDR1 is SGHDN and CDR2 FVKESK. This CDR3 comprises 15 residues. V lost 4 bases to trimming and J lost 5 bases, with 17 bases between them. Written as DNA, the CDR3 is TGTGCCAGCAGCCCTAGTCGGCGGGCCCGGGAGACCCAGTACTTC. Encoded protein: CASSPSRRARETQYF.

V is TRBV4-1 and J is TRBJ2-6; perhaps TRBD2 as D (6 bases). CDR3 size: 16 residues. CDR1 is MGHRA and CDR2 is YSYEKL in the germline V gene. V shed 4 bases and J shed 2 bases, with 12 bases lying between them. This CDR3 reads CASSPKTGAGANVLTF. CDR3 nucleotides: TGCGCCAGCAGCCCCAAGACGGGGGCTGGGGCCAACGTCCTGACTTTC.

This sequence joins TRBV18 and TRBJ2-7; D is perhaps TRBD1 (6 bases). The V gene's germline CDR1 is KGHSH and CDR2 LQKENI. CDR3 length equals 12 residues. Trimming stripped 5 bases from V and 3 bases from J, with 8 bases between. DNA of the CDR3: TGTGCCAGCTCAACAGGGAACTACGAGCAGTACTTC. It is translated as CASSTGNYEQYF.

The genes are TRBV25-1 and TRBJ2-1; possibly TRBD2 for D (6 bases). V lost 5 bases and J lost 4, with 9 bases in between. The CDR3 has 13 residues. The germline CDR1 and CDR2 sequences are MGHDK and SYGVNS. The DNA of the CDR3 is TGTGCCAGCAGTCCGGGACTTTACAATGAGCAGTTCTTC. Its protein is CASSPGLYNEQFF. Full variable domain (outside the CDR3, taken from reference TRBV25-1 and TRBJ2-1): EADIYQTPRYLVIGTGKKITLECSQTMGHDKMYWYQQDPGMELHLIHYSYGVNSTEKGDLSSESTVSRIRTEHFPLTLESARPSHTSQYLCASSPGLYNEQFFGPGTRLTVL.

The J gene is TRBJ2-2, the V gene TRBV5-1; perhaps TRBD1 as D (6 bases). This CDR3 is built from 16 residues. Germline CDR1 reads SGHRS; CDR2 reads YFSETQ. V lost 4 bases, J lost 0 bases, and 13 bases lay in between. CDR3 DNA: TGCGCCAGCAGCCCCGGGGACACCTCGAACACCGGGGAGCTGTTTTTT. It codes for CASSPGDTSNTGELFF.